The present T cell receptor beta chain was sequenced within a study of T cell repertoires in cytomegalovirus infection. Whole-study context: CMV epitopes that were recently identified and HLA-C-restricted were used alongside well-studied HLA-B-restricted ones.

Notes on the study in general: The study found HLA-C-restricted CMV-specific TCR beta clonotypes dominating the ex vivo response.

One entry per CDR3 protein results from TCRdb running MiXCR on the reads. The table includes approximately 110,000 distinct CDR3 sequences, less than 30% detected once. V shed 2 bases, J shed 6 bases, and the junction held 6 bases outside the gene matches. CDR1 MNHEY and CDR2 SVGAGI come from the germline V gene. The CDR3 is 15 residues long. Worth noting for this clonotype: The antigen is not known.

The V gene is TRBV6-5, the J gene TRBJ2-1, with 8 bases that match TRBD2. The TCR was taken from a human donor in good health (CMV status not recorded). Some clones in this sample may be carry-over from other donors' samples. The material sequenced was CD8+ T cells from cultured PBMCs, taken from culture after CMV antigen stimulation. In DNA, the CDR3 is TGTGCCAGCAGTTACGGACTAGCCCCCGCCAATGAGCAGTTCTTC. Translation gives CASSYGLAPANEQFF.